The 21 T cell receptor beta chains in this list originate from one sample, sequenced in a study of blood T cell repertoires in COVID-19. The protocol was immunoSEQ multiplex PCR, while the TCRdb copy is restricted to in-frame clones and leaves out a portion. The sample holds roughly 250,000 clones, 87% seen once. The sample taken for sequencing was PBMCs or T cells enriched from blood (not recorded which). The receptor source for this set is a woman aged 25 to 39 with acute COVID-19.

The rearrangement links TRBV3-1 (or the pseudogene TRBV3-2) to TRBJ1-1; a weak D match, TRBD1 (5 bases). Between the trimmed V and J ends, which lost 3 bases and 2 bases, there was a span of 13 bases. CDR1 is LGHDT, CDR2 YNNKEL, per germline (reference sequence). The CDR3 runs to 15 residues. Here the CDR3 DNA reads TGTGCCAGCAGCCATGTCAGGGAGGGAAACACTGAAGCTTTCTTT. This codes for CASSHVREGNTEAFF.

The chain has TRBV30 and TRBJ1-6, with D uncertain. Germline V gives CDR1 GTSNPN, CDR2 SVGIG (reference sequence). The CDR3 has 11 residues. Trimming pared 6 bases from V and 7 bases from J, leaving 7 bases between. CDR3 region: CACLSNSPLHF. The CDR3 region has the DNA TGTGCCTGCCTATCAAATTCACCCCTCCACTTT.

This rearrangement joins TRBV28 to TRBJ2-3; D is undetermined. V dropped 5 bases and J dropped 1 base, with 13 bases sitting between them. This CDR3 has 15 amino acids. Germline CDR1 is MDHEN and CDR2 is SYDVKM. This CDR3 is CASSRPRGGTDTQYF. For the CDR3, the DNA is TGTGCCAGCAGTCGACCGAGAGGAGGCACAGATACGCAGTATTTT.

This chain joins TRBV14 and TRBJ2-7; 7 bases fit TRBD2. Germline V gives CDR1 SGHDN, CDR2 FVKESK. The V segment lost 2 bases and the J segment 2 bases; nucleotides outside the gene matches: 6. The CDR3 is made up of 15 amino acids. In nucleotides, the CDR3 is TGTGCCAGCAGCCAAATTAGCGGGCCAGCCTACGAGCAGTACTTC. This codes for CASSQISGPAYEQYF.

The rearrangement joins TRBV5-1 to TRBJ2-2; tentative D call: TRBD2 (6 bases). V lost 0 bases to trimming and J lost 6 bases, with 15 bases between them. Looked up from germline, CDR1 is SGHRS and CDR2 is YFSETQ. The CDR3 length is 16 residues. The CDR3 nucleotides read TGCGCCAGCAGCTTGGATGGAGGGTGGCGCCCCGGGGAGCTGTTTTTT. It is translated as CASSLDGGWRPGELFF.

J is TRBJ2-5 and V is TRBV6-2 or TRBV6-3, with 9 positions matching TRBD2. The germline V gene has CDR1 MNHEY and CDR2 SVGEGT. The CDR3 runs to 17 residues. V shed 6 bases and J 5 bases; nucleotides not matched to a gene: 16. The CDR3 spells CASSPLGGRASEETQYF. The CDR3, as DNA: TGTGCCAGCAGCCCCTTGGGCGGGAGGGCCTCTGAGGAGACCCAGTACTTC.

The chain carries TRBV19 and TRBJ2-1; 13 bases map to TRBD2. There are 16 residues in the CDR3. Germline loops: CDR1 LNHDA, CDR2 SQIVND (reference sequence). The V gene end was trimmed by 6 bases and the J gene end by 4 bases; junction bases not matched to a gene: 6. CDR3: CASRLAGGPLYNEQFF. The CDR3 DNA sequence: TGTGCCAGTAGACTAGCGGGAGGGCCTCTATACAATGAGCAGTTCTTC.

The chain employs TRBV9 and TRBJ2-3; a weak D match, TRBD2 (6 bases). With 0 bases removed from V and 4 bases from J, the gap between germline ends came to 12 bases. The CDR3 totals 15 residues. The germline V gene has CDR1 SGDLS and CDR2 YYNGEE. The CDR3 nucleotides read TGTGCCAGCAGCGTAGATTCGACTAGTGCAGATACGCAGTATTTT. Translating it yields CASSVDSTSADTQYF.

Written as DNA, the CDR3 is TGTGCCAGTAGTAGCAGACTAGTGGGATTCACAGATACGCAGTATTTT. Its translation: CASSSRLVGFTDTQYF. V gene TRBV19 combines with J gene TRBJ2-3; D may be TRBD2 (6 bases). Per the germline V gene, CDR1 is LNHDA and CDR2 is SQIVND (reference sequence). V lost 4 bases to trimming and J lost 2 bases, with 16 bases between them. The CDR3 spans 16 residues.

To note about this clone: Distinct nucleotide sequences in the sample also encode this CDR3. V and J are TRBV18 and TRBJ1-2; TRBD1 matches 8 bases. CDR3 size: 13 residues. The germline V gene encodes CDR1 KGHSH and CDR2 LQKENI. With V trimmed by 3 bases and J by 3 bases, 0 bases remained unmatched. CDR3 DNA: TGTGCCAGCTCACCGGACAGGGACTATGGCTACACCTTC. Protein sequence: CASSPDRDYGYTF.

The chain combines TRBV10-3 with TRBJ2-1, with TRBD2 matching over 10 bases. CDR3 length: 19 residues. V dropped 3 bases and J dropped 4; count of bases not matched to a gene: 15. From germline, CDR1 is ENHRY and CDR2 SYGVKD. The CDR3, as DNA: TGTGCCATCAGTGACCCCGGACTAGCGGTCCCCAATTATTACAATGAGCAGTTCTTC. Encoded protein: CAISDPGLAVPNYYNEQFF.

The chain couples TRBV7-9 to TRBJ2-5; 10 bases map to TRBD1. Per germline, CDR1 SEHNR and CDR2 FQNEAQ (reference sequence). CDR3 length: 18 amino acids. The ends lost 5 bases at V and 5 bases at J; junction bases unmatched: 17. CDR3 sequence (DNA): TGTGCCAGCAGCATACCTCCGACAGGGGGCCAGTCAATGGAGACCCAGTACTTC. Amino acids: CASSIPPTGGQSMETQYF.

The chain recombines TRBV27 with TRBJ2-1; possibly TRBD1 for D (5 bases). Germline CDR1 and CDR2: MNHEY and SMNVEV (reference sequence). The CDR3 loop spans 13 amino acids. V was clipped by 3 bases and J by 6 bases, with 9 bases between them. The CDR3 reads CASSLGRSNEQFF. CDR3 bases: TGTGCCAGCAGTTTGGGGCGGAGCAATGAGCAGTTCTTC.

This chain uses TRBV5-6 with TRBJ1-6, with a weak D call TRBD1 (5 bases). The CDR3 has 15 residues. The ends were cut back, 3 bases at V and 6 bases at J, with 13 bases in the middle. CDR1 SGHDT and CDR2 YYEEEE come from the germline V gene. Written as DNA, the CDR3 is TGTGCCAGCAGCTGGGGCCGCAGGGTTAATTCACCCCTCCACTTT. Translating gives CASSWGRRVNSPLHF.

The chain has TRBV28 and TRBJ2-5, with 8 bases that match TRBD2. V shed 6 bases and J 5 bases; nucleotides not matched to a gene: 11. CDR1 is MDHEN and CDR2 is SYDVKM in the germline V gene. The CDR3 consists of 15 residues. CDR3 coding DNA: TGTGCCAGCAGCCAAACTACGGGGGGGGTCGAGACCCAGTACTTC. Amino acid sequence: CASSQTTGGVETQYF.

The genes are TRBV30 and TRBJ1-2; 8 bases agree with TRBD1. Germline V lookup: CDR1 GTSNPN, CDR2 SVGIG (reference sequence). Trimming cost V 1 base and J 6 bases; bases outside gene matches: 4. The CDR3 sequence is 13 residues long. CDR3 sequence (DNA): TGTGCCTGGAGTGCGGACAGGGTGGATGGCTACACCTTC. As protein: CAWSADRVDGYTF.

The chain recombines TRBV28 with TRBJ2-1; 11 bases agree with TRBD2. This CDR3 has 19 amino acids. Germline V gene lookup returns CDR1 MDHEN and CDR2 SYDVKM. Trimming at V came to 5 bases and at J to 0 bases, leaving 12 bases not matched to a gene. The CDR3 nucleotides are TGTGCCAGCAGTCCCCAGACCACTAGCGGGGGTCGCTCCTACAATGAGCAGTTCTTC. Protein: CASSPQTTSGGRSYNEQFF.

The rearrangement uses TRBV18 and TRBJ2-1, with D perhaps matching TRBD2 (5 bases). Germline V gives CDR1 KGHSH, CDR2 LQKENI. Trimming took off 1 base at V and 4 bases at J, with 14 bases between the two ends. The CDR3 sequence is 16 residues long. In DNA, the CDR3 is TGTGCCAGCTCACCACAAACAGACTACGAATACAATGAGCAGTTCTTC. Its translation: CASSPQTDYEYNEQFF.

The chain combines TRBV7-8 with TRBJ2-4, with D perhaps TRBD1 (6 bases). Germline CDR1 and CDR2: SGHVS and FQNEAQ. V dropped 5 bases and J dropped 0 bases, with 11 bases sitting between them. This CDR3 region has 15 residues. In nucleotides, the CDR3 is TGTGCCAGCAGCCTAGGGACACTAGCCAAAAACATTCAGTACTTC. It encodes CASSLGTLAKNIQYF.

V usage is TRBV29-1 and J usage is TRBJ2-5; 8 positions agree with TRBD1. The CDR3 loop spans 16 amino acids. CDR1 is SQVTM, CDR2 ANQGSEA, per germline. The ends lost 4 bases at V and 2 bases at J; junction bases unmatched: 12. The CDR3: CSVVSPGQGPQETQYF. CDR3 coding DNA: TGCAGCGTTGTATCTCCCGGACAGGGCCCTCAAGAGACCCAGTACTTC.

The chain has TRBV18 and TRBJ2-2; 11 nucleotides align to TRBD2. The CDR3 is 18 residues long. Germline CDR1 is KGHSH and CDR2 is LQKENI. The junction had 8 bases not matched to a gene; V was cut back by 2 bases and J by 3 bases. CDR3: CASSPSSLAGGDTGELFF. DNA for the CDR3: TGTGCCAGCTCACCATCGTCGCTAGCGGGAGGAGACACCGGGGAGCTGTTTTTT.